The source of this T cell receptor (beta chain) is a study of beta chain features in type 1 diabetes. V shed 1 base and J shed 4 bases, with 13 bases lying between them. This CDR3 comprises 15 residues. The germline V gene encodes CDR1 SEHNR and CDR2 FQNEAQ (reference sequence). Concerning this clone: Its antigen is unknown.

Every isolated RNA sample was fully reverse transcribed, so sequencing captured expressed TCRB transcripts. The protocol was immunoSEQ multiplex PCR, while the TCRdb copy is restricted to in-frame clones and leaves out a portion. This table holds about 900,000 clones, 15% to 20% found once. Study outcomes and limitations: When cDNA is sequenced, cells with high TCR expression could be over-represented.

Central memory, naive, regulatory and stem cell-like memory CD4+ cells were sorted by CD45RO/CCR7/CD25/CD127/CD95/CD27. Each population that was sorted was more than 98% pure. J is TRBJ1-1 and V is TRBV7-9; D ambiguous. This receptor was obtained from a woman between 18 and 30 years old in good health. Sequenced input: naive CD4+ T cells from blood. The CDR3 region has the DNA TGTGCCAGCAGCTTAGGTCGAGGGCCCGGCACTGAAGCTTTCTTT. Amino acids: CASSLGRGPGTEAFF.